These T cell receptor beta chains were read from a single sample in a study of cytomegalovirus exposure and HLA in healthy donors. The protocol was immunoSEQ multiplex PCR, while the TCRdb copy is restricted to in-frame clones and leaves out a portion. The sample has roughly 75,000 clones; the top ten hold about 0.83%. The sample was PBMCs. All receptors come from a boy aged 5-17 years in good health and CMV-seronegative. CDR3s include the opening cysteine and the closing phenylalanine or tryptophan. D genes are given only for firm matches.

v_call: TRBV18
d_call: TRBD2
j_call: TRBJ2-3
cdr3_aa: CASSPGLAGEGPDTQYF
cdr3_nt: TGTGCCAGCTCACCTGGACTAGCGGGAGAGGGTCCAGATACGCAGTATTTT

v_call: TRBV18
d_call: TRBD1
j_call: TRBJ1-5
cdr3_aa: CASSPNPQTGGPWGNQPQHF
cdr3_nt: TGTGCCAGCTCGCCTAATCCTCAAACAGGGGGCCCCTGGGGCAATCAGCCCCAGCATTTT

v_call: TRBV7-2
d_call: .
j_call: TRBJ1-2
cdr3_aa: CASSLQSGPHDDGYTF
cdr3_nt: TGTGCCAGCAGCTTACAGTCAGGGCCCCACGACGATGGCTACACCTTC

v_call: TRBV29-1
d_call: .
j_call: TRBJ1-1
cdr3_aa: CSVEGGGGVGAFF
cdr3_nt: TGCAGCGTCGAAGGGGGGGGTGGGGTAGGAGCTTTCTTT

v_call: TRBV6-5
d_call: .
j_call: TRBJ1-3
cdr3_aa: CASAPGGSGNTIYF
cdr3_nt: TGTGCCAGCGCCCCGGGGGGCTCCGGAAACACCATATATTTT

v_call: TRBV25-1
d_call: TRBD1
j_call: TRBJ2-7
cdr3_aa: CASSGSWTGAVHEQYF
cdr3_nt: TGTGCCAGCAGTGGGAGCTGGACAGGGGCGGTCCACGAGCAGTACTTC

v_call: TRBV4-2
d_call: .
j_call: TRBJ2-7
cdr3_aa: CASSQDALVSAYEQYF
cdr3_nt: TGTGCCAGCAGCCAAGATGCACTAGTGAGTGCCTACGAGCAGTACTTC

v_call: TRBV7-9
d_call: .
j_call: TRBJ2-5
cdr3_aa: CASSLGIQETQYF
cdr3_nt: TGTGCCAGCAGCTTAGGTATTCAAGAGACCCAGTACTTC

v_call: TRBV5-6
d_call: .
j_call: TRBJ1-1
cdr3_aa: CASSLRGAGAKAFF
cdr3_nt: TGTGCCAGCAGCTTACGGGGGGCGGGGGCCAAAGCTTTCTTT

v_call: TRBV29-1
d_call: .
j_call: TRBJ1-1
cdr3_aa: CSVAHPATEAFF
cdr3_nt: TGCAGCGTTGCACATCCTGCCACTGAAGCTTTCTTT

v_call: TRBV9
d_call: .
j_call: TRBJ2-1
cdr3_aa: CASSVQAGSYNEQFF
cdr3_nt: TGTGCCAGCAGCGTCCAAGCGGGCTCCTACAATGAGCAGTTCTTC

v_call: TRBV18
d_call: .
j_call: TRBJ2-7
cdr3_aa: CASSPATLSAYEQYF
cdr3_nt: TGTGCCAGCTCCCCCGCGACGCTGAGCGCCTACGAGCAGTACTTC

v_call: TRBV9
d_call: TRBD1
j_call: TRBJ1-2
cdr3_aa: CASSVEGLTGDYGYTF
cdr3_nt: TGTGCCAGCAGCGTAGAGGGGTTGACAGGGGACTATGGCTACACCTTC

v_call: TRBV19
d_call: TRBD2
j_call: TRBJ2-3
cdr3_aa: CASRTLGLAGVADTQYF
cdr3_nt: TGTGCCAGTAGAACCCTAGGACTAGCGGGAGTTGCAGATACGCAGTATTTT

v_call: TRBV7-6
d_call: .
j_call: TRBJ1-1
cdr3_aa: CASSLGQPRERTEAFF
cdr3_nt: TGTGCCAGCAGCTTAGGTCAGCCAAGGGAGCGAACTGAAGCTTTCTTT

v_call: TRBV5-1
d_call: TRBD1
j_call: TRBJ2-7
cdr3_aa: CASGRTGSAYEQYF
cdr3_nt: TGCGCCAGCGGACGGACAGGGTCCGCCTACGAGCAGTACTTC

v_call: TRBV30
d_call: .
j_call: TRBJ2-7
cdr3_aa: CAWARDISYEQYF
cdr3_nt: TGTGCCTGGGCCCGGGACATATCCTACGAGCAGTACTTC

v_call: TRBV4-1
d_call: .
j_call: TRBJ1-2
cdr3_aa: CASSQLEGEDGYTF
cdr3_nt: TGCGCCAGCAGCCAACTTGAGGGTGAAGATGGCTACACCTTC

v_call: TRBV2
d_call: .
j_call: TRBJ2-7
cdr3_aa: CASSGAVYEQYF
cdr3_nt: TGTGCCAGCAGTGGGGCCGTTTACGAGCAGTACTTC

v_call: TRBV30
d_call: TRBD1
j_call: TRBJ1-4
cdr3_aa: CAWSPTGAATNEKLFF
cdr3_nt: TGTGCCTGGAGTCCGACAGGGGCTGCAACTAATGAAAAACTGTTTTTT

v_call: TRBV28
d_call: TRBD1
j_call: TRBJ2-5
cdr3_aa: CASSSHQGEETQYF
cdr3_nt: TGTGCCAGCAGTTCACATCAGGGGGAAGAGACCCAGTACTTC

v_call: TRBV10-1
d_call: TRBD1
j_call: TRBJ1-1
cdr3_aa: CAILDRGLRMNTEAFF
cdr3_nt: TGCGCCATTCTAGACAGGGGACTGAGAATGAACACTGAAGCTTTCTTT

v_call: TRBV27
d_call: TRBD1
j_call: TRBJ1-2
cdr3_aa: CASSWDRNSYTF
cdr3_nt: TGTGCCAGCAGTTGGGACAGGAATAGCTACACCTTC

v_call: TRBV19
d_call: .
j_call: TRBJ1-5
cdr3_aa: CATSLTWTDFSSNQPQHF
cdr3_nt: TGTGCCACCAGTCTTACGTGGACAGACTTTTCTAGCAATCAGCCCCAGCATTTT

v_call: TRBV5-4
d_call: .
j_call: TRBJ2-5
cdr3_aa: CASSFKTATETQYF
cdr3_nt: TGTGCCAGCAGCTTCAAGACAGCCACAGAGACCCAGTACTTC

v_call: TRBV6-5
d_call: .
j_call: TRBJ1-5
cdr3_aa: CASRTGSDQPQHF
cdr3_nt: TGTGCCAGCCGTACAGGGTCGGATCAGCCCCAGCATTTT

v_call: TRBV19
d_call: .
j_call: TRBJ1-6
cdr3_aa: CASSHDRQSSYNSPLHF
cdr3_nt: TGTGCCAGTAGTCACGACAGACAGAGCTCCTATAATTCACCCCTCCACTTT

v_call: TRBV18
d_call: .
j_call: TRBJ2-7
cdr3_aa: CASSLAANYEQYF
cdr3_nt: TGTGCCAGCTCTTTAGCGGCTAACTACGAGCAGTACTTC

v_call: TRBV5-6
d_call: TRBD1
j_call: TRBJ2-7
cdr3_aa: CASGGQNEQYF
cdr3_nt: TGTGCCAGCGGGGGACAGAACGAGCAGTACTTC